Below are 7 T cell receptor beta chains sequenced from a single sample in a study of blood T cell repertoires in COVID-19. Assay: immunoSEQ multiplex PCR; the TCRdb copy retains only in-frame clones and omits some. The data contain more than 150,000 clones, around 77% of them singletons. Sequenced sample: peripheral blood. These TCRs come from a man aged 55 to 70 with active or convalescent COVID-19.

The chain joins TRBV11-3 to TRBJ2-2; the match to TRBD2 covers 7 bases. CDR1 SGHNT and CDR2 YENEEA come from the germline V gene. The junction had 6 bases not matched to a gene; V was cut back by 6 bases and J by 5 bases. This CDR3 comprises 14 residues. CDR3 sequence (DNA): TGTGCCAGCAGTGGCGGGAGCGAGACCGGGGAGCTGTTTTTT. Residues: CASSGGSETGELFF.

The chain recombines TRBV12-5 with TRBJ1-1; 8 nucleotides line up with TRBD1. Germline CDR1 and CDR2: LGHNT and FRNRAP. This CDR3 spans 14 amino acids. V was clipped by 6 bases and J by 1 base; unmatched bases: 4. CDR3 sequence (DNA): TGTGCTAGTGGGGGGACAGGTGCGAACACTGAAGCTTTCTTT. It translates to CASGGTGANTEAFF.

V usage is TRBV11-3 and J usage is TRBJ2-5; 9 positions agree with TRBD2. With V trimmed by 5 bases and J by 2 bases, 15 bases remained unmatched. The CDR3 spans 18 residues. CDR1 is SGHNT, CDR2 YENEEA, per germline. The CDR3 reads CASSPEGASGRYQETQYF. The CDR3 DNA reads as TGTGCCAGCAGCCCAGAAGGAGCGAGCGGGAGGTATCAAGAGACCCAGTACTTC.

This clone was seen a single time. The chain uses TRBV29-1 and TRBJ2-2; tentative D call: TRBD2 (6 bases). V gave up 7 bases and J gave up 0 bases, with 12 bases separating them. The CDR3 totals 14 residues. Germline CDR1 is SQVTM and CDR2 is ANQGSEA. CDR3 sequence (DNA): TGCAGCGCACAGCCGGGGGCGAACACCGGGGAGCTGTTTTTT. Its protein product is CSAQPGANTGELFF.

The rearrangement uses TRBV4-3 and TRBJ2-7; TRBD1 matches at 7 bases. This CDR3 comprises 15 residues. The V segment lost 0 bases and the J segment 2 bases; nucleotides outside the gene matches: 4. Germline lookup yields CDR1 LGHNA and CDR2 YSLEER. The CDR3: CASSQDQGETYEQYF. The DNA for the CDR3 is TGCGCCAGCAGCCAAGATCAGGGGGAAACCTACGAGCAGTACTTC.

V and J are TRBV5-4 and TRBJ1-2; tentative D call: TRBD1 (6 bases). CDR1 and CDR2 (germline): SGHNT, YYREEE (reference sequence). This CDR3 comprises 16 residues. Trimming pared 2 bases from V and 6 bases from J, leaving 20 bases between. Here the CDR3 reads CASSFNGLPGVNGYTF. For the CDR3, the DNA is TGTGCCAGCAGCTTCAATGGGTTACCAGGGGTTAATGGCTACACCTTC.

This chain joins TRBV28 and TRBJ2-1, with D perhaps matching TRBD2 (5 bases). Trimming took off 7 bases at V and 5 bases at J, with 21 bases between the two ends. Germline V gene data show CDR1 as MDHEN and CDR2 as SYDVKM. The CDR3 sequence is 16 residues long. The CDR3 nucleotides are TGTGCCAGCACCCCACCCGGGATGCTTAAACACAATGAGCAGTTCTTC. Its protein product is CASTPPGMLKHNEQFF.